The 25 T cell receptor beta chains reported below all come from one sample, sequenced in a study of regulatory dendritic cells for organ transplantation. Clones were sequenced by immunoSEQ multiplex PCR, and TCRdb holds only the in-frame ones, with some missing. The sample contains about 30,000 clones, roughly 80% of which appear only once. Sequencing used naive CD4+ T cells from blood. Indicated subset: CD45RA+ naive T cells. These receptors all stem from a human donor in good health.

The genes are TRBV7-2 and TRBJ2-7; the D gene is possibly TRBD2 (5 bases). Trimming left V 3 bases short and J 0 bases short, with 12 bases between. This CDR3 region has 15 residues. Per germline, CDR1 SGHTA and CDR2 FQGNSA. CDR3 protein: CASSFGGSLSYEQYF. The CDR3, as DNA: TGTGCCAGCAGCTTCGGCGGGTCCCTCTCCTACGAGCAGTACTTC.

The chain employs TRBV20-1 and TRBJ1-2; tentative D call: TRBD1 (6 bases). The V gene's germline CDR1 is DFQATT and CDR2 SNEGSKA (reference sequence). The CDR3 has 10 residues. Trimming removed 6 bases at V and 8 bases at J, with 10 bases between. CDR3 sequence: CSAGGRGYTF. DNA of the CDR3: TGCAGTGCAGGGGGTAGAGGCTACACCTTC.

The sample holds a few counts of this clone. This sequence joins TRBV12-5 and TRBJ1-5; 7 bases align to TRBD1. CDR1 is LGHNT, CDR2 FRNRAP, per germline. The CDR3 has 16 amino acids. The ends lost 2 bases at V and 6 bases at J; junction bases unmatched: 10. As DNA, the CDR3 is TGTGCTAGTGGTTTGATCGGCAGGGGGTTCATTCAGCCCCAGCATTTT. It yields the protein CASGLIGRGFIQPQHF. Filled out from reference TRBV12-5 and TRBJ1-5, the complete variable domain reads DARVTQTPRHKVTEMGQEVTMRCQPILGHNTVFWYRQTMMQGLELLAYFRNRAPLDDSGMPKDRFSAEMPDATLATLKIQPSEPRDSAVYFCASGLIGRGFIQPQHFGDGTRLSIL.

This clone showed up just a few times. The chain is built from TRBV2 and TRBJ1-4; the D gene is possibly TRBD1 (6 bases). Germline CDR1 and CDR2: SNHLY and FYNNEI. Trimming cost V 5 bases and J 7 bases, with 14 bases left between them. The CDR3 is 14 residues long. CDR3 loop: CASSSGEGGEKLFF. CDR3 DNA: TGTGCCAGCAGTTCAGGGGAGGGAGGTGAAAAACTGTTTTTT.

The rearrangement links TRBV5-4 to TRBJ2-3; D is possibly TRBD1 (7 bases). Germline V gene lookup returns CDR1 SGHNT and CDR2 YYREEE (reference sequence). This CDR3 spans 15 amino acids. The ends were cut back, 2 bases at V and 3 bases at J, with 13 bases in the middle. The DNA for the CDR3 is TGTGCCAGCAGCTTAAAACAGGGGACTACAGATACGCAGTATTTT. Translating it yields CASSLKQGTTDTQYF.

The chain employs TRBV7-6 and TRBJ1-1; 7 bases fit TRBD1. V shed 5 bases, J shed 1 base, and the junction held 1 base outside the gene matches. The germline V gene has CDR1 SGHVS and CDR2 FNYEAQ. This CDR3 region has 13 residues. The CDR3 loop reads CASSRTGNTEAFF. The CDR3 bases are TGTGCCAGCAGCAGGACAGGGAACACTGAAGCTTTCTTT.

This clone was observed a few times. The chain carries TRBV28 and TRBJ1-1, with D perhaps matching TRBD1 (5 bases). The CDR3 sequence is 13 residues long. Germline V gives CDR1 MDHEN, CDR2 SYDVKM. V shed 5 bases and J shed 5 bases, with 12 bases lying between them. The CDR3 loop is CASSGGTRTEAFF. The DNA of the CDR3 is TGTGCCAGCAGTGGGGGGACCCGAACTGAAGCTTTCTTT. Together with reference TRBV28 and TRBJ1-1, the CDR3 gives the full variable domain: DVKVTQSSRYLVKRTGEKVFLECVQDMDHENMFWYRQDPGLGLRLIYFSYDVKMKEKGDIPEGYSVSREKKERFSLILESASTNQTSMYLCASSGGTRTEAFFGQGTRLTVV.

This clone was observed a few times. The chain combines TRBV5-6 with TRBJ1-1; D is ambiguous. The V gene's germline CDR1 is SGHDT and CDR2 YYEEEE. V lost 1 base, J lost 0 bases, and 7 bases lay in between. The CDR3 loop spans 14 amino acids. CDR3 sequence reads: CASSLYTMNTEAFF. In nucleotides, the CDR3 is TGTGCCAGCAGCTTGTACACCATGAACACTGAAGCTTTCTTT.

This clone occurred once. The chain carries TRBV27 and TRBJ1-1; D might be TRBD1 (6 bases). This CDR3 has 13 residues. Germline V gene data show CDR1 as MNHEY and CDR2 as SMNVEV (reference sequence). The V gene lost 4 bases and the J gene lost 3 bases, with 9 bases spanning the gap. The CDR3 DNA reads TGTGCCAGCAGTTACAGGGAAGACACTGAAGCTTTCTTT. Its protein is CASSYREDTEAFF.

The chain employs TRBV18 and TRBJ1-4; 7 nucleotides match TRBD1. The CDR3 contains 15 residues. Trimming at V came to 6 bases and at J to 3 bases, leaving 7 bases not matched to a gene. The germline CDR1 and CDR2 sequences are KGHSH and LQKENI. CDR3 loop: CASSGDSAANEKLFF. Written as DNA, the CDR3 is TGTGCCAGCTCGGGGGACAGTGCCGCTAATGAAAAACTGTTTTTT.

The chain couples TRBV29-1 to TRBJ2-6; TRBD2 aligns across 7 bases. J lost 1 base, V lost 6 bases, and 3 bases had no gene match. The CDR3 consists of 14 residues. CDR1 is SQVTM and CDR2 is ANQGSEA in the germline V gene. CDR3: CSVPGGSGANVLTF. The CDR3 nucleotides read TGCAGCGTCCCGGGAGGATCTGGGGCCAACGTCCTGACTTTC.

The chain employs TRBV5-4 and TRBJ2-3; D is perhaps TRBD2 (6 bases). Germline V CDR1 and CDR2: SGHNT, YYREEE (reference sequence). V lost 4 bases and J 0 bases, leaving 15 bases between the germline ends. CDR3 length: 16 amino acids. The CDR3: CASSQPGRGSTDTQYF. In DNA, the CDR3 is TGTGCCAGCAGCCAGCCCGGGCGGGGTAGCACAGATACGCAGTATTTT.

This chain connects TRBV19 to TRBJ2-7, with 7 bases identical to TRBD1. Germline loops: CDR1 LNHDA, CDR2 SQIVND (reference sequence). This CDR3 is built from 15 residues. After removal of 5 bases from V and 3 bases from J, the junction contained 10 bases not matched to a gene. The CDR3 loop reads CASSASMGQIYEQYF. The DNA for the CDR3 is TGTGCCAGTAGTGCCTCGATGGGACAGATCTACGAGCAGTACTTC.

The chain uses TRBV7-3 and TRBJ2-2; 10 bases fit TRBD1. The trim removed 1 base at V and 3 bases at J, leaving 11 bases unmatched. Germline V gene sequence: CDR1 SGHTA, CDR2 FQGTGA. This CDR3 region has 19 residues. The CDR3 reads CASSLRASWTGGDTGELFF. CDR3 DNA sequence: TGTGCCAGCAGCTTAAGGGCTTCATGGACAGGGGGGGACACCGGGGAGCTGTTTTTT.

CDR3 coding DNA: TGTGCCAGCAGTTTTAGCGGGGGCCAAGAGACCCAGTACTTC. Protein: CASSFSGGQETQYF. This chain connects TRBV2 to TRBJ2-5; 9 nucleotides line up with TRBD2. J lost 1 base, V lost 5 bases, and 2 bases had no gene match. CDR3 size: 14 residues. Looked up from germline, CDR1 is SNHLY and CDR2 is FYNNEI.

The V call is TRBV5-1, the J call TRBJ2-5; D is possibly TRBD1 (5 bases). The CDR3 consists of 14 residues. Germline V CDR1 and CDR2: SGHRS, YFSETQ. Between the trimmed V and J ends, which lost 0 bases and 2 bases, there was a span of 8 bases. CDR3 nucleotide sequence: TGCGCCAGCAGCTTGGGACAGAGTCAAGAGACCCAGTACTTC. Encoded protein: CASSLGQSQETQYF.

V is TRBV5-1 and J is TRBJ2-7; TRBD2 aligns across 7 bases. The V segment lost 0 bases and the J segment 3 bases; nucleotides outside the gene matches: 6. The germline V gene has CDR1 SGHRS and CDR2 YFSETQ. The CDR3 totals 15 residues. DNA for the CDR3: TGCGCCAGCAGCTTGGAGGGGAGGGCCAGCTACGAGCAGTACTTC. Its protein product is CASSLEGRASYEQYF.

The rearrangement links TRBV9 to TRBJ1-6; possible D gene TRBD1, 6 bases. V lost 3 bases to trimming and J lost 5 bases, with 15 bases between them. The CDR3 has 16 amino acids. Per the germline V gene, CDR1 is SGDLS and CDR2 is YYNGEE. The CDR3 here is CASSGPGQPDNSPLHF. In nucleotides, the CDR3 is TGTGCCAGCAGCGGACCTGGACAGCCAGATAATTCACCCCTCCACTTT.

The chain carries TRBV7-8 and TRBJ2-1, with TRBD2 as a possible D gene (6 bases). V lost 4 bases to trimming and J lost 5 bases, with 12 bases between them. Germline values: CDR1 SGHVS, CDR2 FQNEAQ. This CDR3 contains 14 residues. The CDR3, as DNA: TGTGCCAGCAGCTACATCGGGACTCACAATGAGCAGTTCTTC. As protein: CASSYIGTHNEQFF. Complete variable domain (other parts from reference TRBV7-8 and TRBJ2-1): GAGVSQSPRYKVAKRGQDVALRCDPISGHVSLFWYQQALGQGPEFLTYFQNEAQLDKSGLPSDRFFAERPEGSVSTLKIQRTQQEDSAVYLCASSYIGTHNEQFFGPGTRLTVL.

J is TRBJ1-2 and V is TRBV5-1; 7 nucleotides agree with TRBD1. CDR1 and CDR2 (germline): SGHRS, YFSETQ. The V segment lost 5 bases and the J segment 3 bases; nucleotides outside the gene matches: 7. The CDR3 is 14 residues long. CDR3: CASSPTGDDYGYTF. The CDR3 DNA is TGCGCCAGCAGTCCAACAGGGGATGACTATGGCTACACCTTC.

CDR3 sequence (DNA): TGTGCCAGCAGTTCCCCCACTACCGGGGCCTACAATGAGCAGTTCTTC. It yields the protein CASSSPTTGAYNEQFF. The rearrangement uses TRBV28 and TRBJ2-1; D may be TRBD2 (5 bases). The CDR3 contains 16 residues. Germline values: CDR1 MDHEN, CDR2 SYDVKM. The V end was cut by 4 bases, the J end by 2 bases, with 15 bases between.

V usage is TRBV2 and J usage is TRBJ1-2, with 7 positions matching TRBD1. The germline V gene encodes CDR1 SNHLY and CDR2 FYNNEI. The CDR3 is 14 amino acids. V gave up 6 bases and J gave up 8 bases; unmatched junction bases: 12. The CDR3 protein is CASSPLEGAGGYTF. CDR3 DNA: TGTGCCAGCAGCCCCTTAGAGGGGGCGGGGGGCTACACCTTC.

The CDR3 region has the DNA TGCGCCAGCAGCCAAGTCGGACTCTCGAACACTGAAGCTTTCTTT. Its translation: CASSQVGLSNTEAFF. The V and J genes are TRBV4-1 and TRBJ1-1, with D unresolved. There are 15 residues in the CDR3. V lost 1 base, J lost 1 base, and 10 bases lay in between. Germline V gives CDR1 MGHRA, CDR2 YSYEKL.

This clone was found a few times. The V and J genes are TRBV5-1 and TRBJ1-1, with D tentatively TRBD1 (6 bases). This CDR3 is 15 amino acids long. In germline, CDR1 is SGHRS, CDR2 YFSETQ. Trimming stripped 0 bases from V and 0 bases from J, with 9 bases between. The CDR3 DNA follows: TGCGCCAGCAGCTTGGGGACAGCAATGAACACTGAAGCTTTCTTT. It encodes CASSLGTAMNTEAFF.

V is TRBV6-5 and J is TRBJ1-2, with 9 nucleotides matching TRBD1. CDR3 length: 15 residues. Germline V gives CDR1 MNHEY, CDR2 SVGAGI. The trim removed 8 bases at V and 4 bases at J, leaving 11 bases unmatched. CDR3 bases: TGTGCCAGCGGGGACAGGGCCCGGGGTGGCTATGGCTACACCTTC. This gives the protein CASGDRARGGYGYTF.